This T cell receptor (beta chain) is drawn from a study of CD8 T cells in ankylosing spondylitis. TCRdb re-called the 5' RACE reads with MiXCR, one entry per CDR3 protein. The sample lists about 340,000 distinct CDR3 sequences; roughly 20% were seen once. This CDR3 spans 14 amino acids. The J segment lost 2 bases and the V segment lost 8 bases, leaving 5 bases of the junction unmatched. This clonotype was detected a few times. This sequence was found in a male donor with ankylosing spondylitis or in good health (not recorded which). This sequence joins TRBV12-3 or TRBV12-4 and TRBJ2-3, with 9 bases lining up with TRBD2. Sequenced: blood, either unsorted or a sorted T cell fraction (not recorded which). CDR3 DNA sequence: TGTGCCAGCGGAGAGCGGGGGGCCACAGATACGCAGTATTTT. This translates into CASGERGATDTQYF.